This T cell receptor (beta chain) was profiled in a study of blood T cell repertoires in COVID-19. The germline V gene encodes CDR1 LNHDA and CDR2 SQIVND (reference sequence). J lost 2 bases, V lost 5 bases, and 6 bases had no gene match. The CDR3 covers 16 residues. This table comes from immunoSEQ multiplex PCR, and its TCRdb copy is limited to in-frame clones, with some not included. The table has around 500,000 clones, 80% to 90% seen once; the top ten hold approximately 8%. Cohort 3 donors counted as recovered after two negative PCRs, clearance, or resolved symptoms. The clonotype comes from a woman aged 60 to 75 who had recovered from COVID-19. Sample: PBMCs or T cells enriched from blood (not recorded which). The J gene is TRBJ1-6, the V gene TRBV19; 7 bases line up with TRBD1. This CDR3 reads CASSLTGTAYNSPLHF. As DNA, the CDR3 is TGTGCCAGTAGTCTCACCGGGACAGCCTATAATTCACCCCTCCACTTT.